The 30 T cell receptor beta chains given below trace back to one sample, sequenced in a study of cytomegalovirus exposure and HLA in healthy donors. Primers: 60 Vbeta forward and 13 Jbeta reverse. The method was immunoSEQ multiplex PCR; TCRdb's version includes in-frame clones alone and lacks a portion of them. The table lists fewer than 200,000 clones, around 82% of them singletons. Sample: PBMCs. These receptors originate from a male donor in good health and CMV-seronegative.

The CDR3 loop reads CASSPTGTGNTGELFF. CDR3 DNA: TGTGCCAGCAGTCCAACCGGGACAGGGAACACCGGGGAGCTGTTTTTT. The chain joins TRBV28 to TRBJ2-2; the match to TRBD1 covers 8 bases. In germline, CDR1 is MDHEN, CDR2 SYDVKM. The CDR3 is made up of 16 amino acids. V lost 5 bases to trimming and J lost 1 base; unmatched junction nucleotides: 6. Together with reference TRBV28 and TRBJ2-2, the CDR3 gives the full variable domain: DVKVTQSSRYLVKRTGEKVFLECVQDMDHENMFWYRQDPGLGLRLIYFSYDVKMKEKGDIPEGYSVSREKKERFSLILESASTNQTSMYLCASSPTGTGNTGELFFGEGSRLTVL.

The J gene is TRBJ1-4, the V gene TRBV19, with a tentative D call TRBD1 (5 bases). Deletions cut 5 bases from V and 0 bases from J, with 7 bases between. CDR3 length: 14 amino acids. Germline V gives CDR1 LNHDA, CDR2 SQIVND (reference sequence). CDR3 in amino acids: CASSDSATNEKLFF. CDR3 bases: TGTGCCAGTAGTGACAGTGCAACTAATGAAAAACTGTTTTTT.

The chain uses TRBV19 and TRBJ1-4; no definite D call. The V and J ends lost 5 bases and 8 bases respectively, with 15 bases between them. The CDR3 extends over 14 amino acids. Germline CDR1 is LNHDA and CDR2 is SQIVND (reference sequence). Here the CDR3 DNA reads TGTGCCAGTAGTTCGTCGGTGGTGGAGGAAAAACTGTTTTTT. Amino acid sequence: CASSSSVVEEKLFF.

The chain couples TRBV7-2 to TRBJ2-2; tentatively, D is TRBD1 (6 bases). The CDR3 contains 15 residues. The V and J ends lost 5 bases and 6 bases respectively, with 16 bases between them. Germline V gene lookup returns CDR1 SGHTA and CDR2 FQGNSA. CDR3 sequence (DNA): TGTGCCAGCAGCCCCCAGGGACATCTCCCCGGGGAGCTGTTTTTT. It translates to CASSPQGHLPGELFF.

This chain's CDR3 is CASSLGRLAGGGHEQFF. The CDR3, as DNA: TGTGCCAGCAGCTTAGGGCGACTAGCGGGGGGTGGCCATGAGCAGTTCTTC. J is TRBJ2-1 and V is TRBV13, with 13 bases lining up with TRBD2. Germline lookup yields CDR1 PRHDT and CDR2 FYEKMQ (reference sequence). V trimming: 0 bases; J trimming: 8 bases; junction bases outside the gene matches: 7. This CDR3 spans 17 amino acids. The full variable domain, completed using reference TRBV13 and TRBJ2-1, is AAGVIQSPRHLIKEKRETATLKCYPIPRHDTVYWYQQGPGQDPQFLISFYEKMQSDKGSIPDRFSAQQFSDYHSELNMSSLELGDSALYFCASSLGRLAGGGHEQFFGPGTRLTVL.

In the case of this clone: Relative to the germline gene, one junction end is altered; a read error may explain this. V gene TRBV4-1 combines with J gene TRBJ2-1; 7 nucleotides match TRBD1. The CDR3 has 16 residues. Looked up from germline, CDR1 is MGHRA and CDR2 is YSYEKL. CDR3 sequence: CASSQGWQGTDNEQFF. DNA for the CDR3: TGCGCCAGCAGTCAAGGGTGGCAGGGGACAGACAATGAGCAGTTCTTC.

The J gene is TRBJ1-1, the V gene TRBV6-5; D is unresolved. V dropped 6 bases and J dropped 2 bases, with 16 bases sitting between them. CDR1 MNHEY and CDR2 SVGAGI come from the germline V gene. CDR3 length equals 15 residues. CDR3 amino acids: CASSPSFGHNTEAFF. The CDR3 nucleotides are TGTGCCAGCAGCCCGTCCTTTGGGCACAACACTGAAGCTTTCTTT.

J is TRBJ2-6 and V is TRBV6-4; D is possibly TRBD2 (6 bases). The germline V and J ends were trimmed by 3 bases and 3 bases, with 9 bases remaining between them. Germline loops: CDR1 MRHNA, CDR2 SNTAGT. This CDR3 region has 15 residues. The CDR3 sequence: CASSERGFGANVLTF. The CDR3 nucleotides read TGTGCCAGCAGTGAGCGGGGCTTTGGGGCCAACGTCCTGACTTTC.

This chain connects TRBV21-1 to TRBJ2-7; the D call in the table, TRBD1, was not verified against the DNA. TRBV21-1 is recorded as a pseudogene. CDR3 size: 12 residues. CDR3 coding DNA: TGTGCCAGCACGACAGTTTCCTACGAGCAGTACTTC. Translated: CASTTVSYEQYF.

The V call is TRBV29-1, the J call TRBJ2-7, with 7 bases fitting TRBD1. Germline CDR1 SQVTM, CDR2 ANQGSEA. This CDR3 spans 14 amino acids. Trimming at V came to 0 bases and at J to 2 bases, leaving 4 bases not matched to a gene. CDR3 DNA sequence: TGCAGCGTTGAAGAAGGACAGGACCCCTACGAGCAGTACTTC. It codes for CSVEEGQDPYEQYF.

V and J are TRBV7-9 and TRBJ2-4; the match to TRBD1 covers 8 bases. Germline V CDR1 and CDR2: SEHNR, FQNEAQ (reference sequence). The CDR3 consists of 15 residues. Losses at the gene ends were 1 base for V and 6 bases for J; bases not matched to a gene: 5. CDR3 sequence reads: CASSLVGQVGNIQYF. Written as DNA, the CDR3 is TGTGCCAGCAGCTTAGTGGGACAGGTGGGAAACATTCAGTACTTC.

The chain uses TRBV5-1 and TRBJ2-1; TRBD2 matches 13 bases. V shed 4 bases, J shed 6 bases, and the junction held 10 bases outside the gene matches. The CDR3 consists of 17 residues. Per the germline V gene, CDR1 is SGHRS and CDR2 is YFSETQ. The CDR3 region has the DNA TGCGCCAGCAGCCGGGCGGGTTGGACTAGCGGGAGCAATGAGCAGTTCTTC. This encodes CASSRAGWTSGSNEQFF. Together with reference TRBV5-1 and TRBJ2-1, the CDR3 gives the full variable domain: KAGVTQTPRYLIKTRGQQVTLSCSPISGHRSVSWYQQTPGQGLQFLFEYFSETQRNKGNFPGRFSGRQFSNSRSEMNVSTLELGDSALYLCASSRAGWTSGSNEQFFGPGTRLTVL.

The genes are TRBV4-3 and TRBJ2-7, with 9 bases lining up with TRBD2. This CDR3 region has 17 residues. V was pared by 4 bases and J by 3 bases, with 13 bases of the junction left unmatched. From germline, CDR1 is LGHNA and CDR2 YSLEER. The CDR3 DNA reads as TGCGCCAGCAGCCTCACAACTAGCGGGTATGGGCTCTACGAGCAGTACTTC. Its protein product is CASSLTTSGYGLYEQYF.

The chain has TRBV9 and TRBJ2-7, with 9 bases that match TRBD1. The trim removed 4 bases at V and 1 base at J, leaving 9 bases unmatched. The V gene's germline CDR1 is SGDLS and CDR2 YYNGEE. The CDR3 is 16 residues long. CDR3 in amino acids: CASSPLGGQGSYEQYF. The CDR3 coding sequence is TGTGCCAGCAGCCCTCTTGGGGGACAGGGTTCCTACGAGCAGTACTTC.

In regard to this clone: Other DNA sequences in the sample encode the same CDR3. The chain combines TRBV9 with TRBJ1-2; D unresolved. The germline V gene encodes CDR1 SGDLS and CDR2 YYNGEE. The CDR3 has 15 amino acids. The V end was cut by 0 bases, the J end by 3 bases, with 12 bases between. This CDR3 reads CASSVAPGGDYGYTF. In DNA, the CDR3 is TGTGCCAGCAGCGTAGCCCCGGGCGGGGACTATGGCTACACCTTC.

The sample holds a few counts of this clone. The chain has TRBV27 and TRBJ2-5; TRBD1 matches at 7 bases. CDR3 size: 14 residues. The germline V gene encodes CDR1 MNHEY and CDR2 SMNVEV (reference sequence). The V segment lost 8 bases and the J segment 11 bases; nucleotides outside the gene matches: 17. Written as DNA, the CDR3 is TGTGCCAGCGGAGACAGGGTTAAGTGGGGAGAGCAGTACTTC. Residues: CASGDRVKWGEQYF.

This chain connects TRBV19 to TRBJ1-6, with D unresolved. Between the trimmed V and J ends, which lost 7 bases and 10 bases, there was a span of 8 bases. Germline V gene lookup returns CDR1 LNHDA and CDR2 SQIVND (reference sequence). This CDR3 spans 11 amino acids. CDR3 bases: TGTGCCAGTATATTTCGGTCACCCCTCCACTTT. Translated: CASIFRSPLHF.

CDR3: CASGEMNTEAFF. The CDR3 DNA sequence: TGTGCCAGTGGGGAGATGAACACTGAAGCTTTCTTT. The chain carries TRBV6-1 and TRBJ1-1; no clear D gene. The CDR3 totals 12 residues. Germline loops: CDR1 MNHNS, CDR2 SASEGT. Trimming removed 9 bases at V and 0 bases at J, with 8 bases between.

This clone has a handful of counts. J is TRBJ1-3 and V is TRBV9; 9 nucleotides match TRBD1. The CDR3 runs to 15 residues. Per germline, CDR1 SGDLS and CDR2 YYNGEE. Trimming at V came to 3 bases and at J to 4 bases, leaving 5 bases not matched to a gene. The CDR3 coding sequence is TGTGCCAGCAGCGCTACGGGACAGGGAGGAAACACCATATATTTT. This codes for CASSATGQGGNTIYF.

This rearrangement joins TRBV6-4 to TRBJ1-6, with D tentatively TRBD1 (5 bases). V was trimmed by 2 bases and J by 9 bases, leaving 11 bases between them. Germline lookup yields CDR1 MRHNA and CDR2 SNTAGT. The CDR3 contains 14 residues. The CDR3 DNA is TGTGCCAGCAGTGACAGGGGCTCGAGTTCACCCCTCCACTTT. Translating gives CASSDRGSSSPLHF.

The chain carries TRBV4-1 and TRBJ1-6, with D uncertain. CDR3 length: 13 amino acids. Germline V gives CDR1 MGHRA, CDR2 YSYEKL. The germline V and J ends were trimmed by 1 base and 12 bases, with 10 bases remaining between them. Written as DNA, the CDR3 is TGCGCCAGCAGCCAAGGGTCAGAACGACCCCTCCACTTT. It specifies CASSQGSERPLHF.

This clone was seen once. The chain recombines TRBV30 with TRBJ1-6; 8 bases are shared with TRBD1. With 2 bases clipped from V and 2 bases from J, the junction kept 5 bases outside the gene matches. Looked up from germline, CDR1 is GTSNPN and CDR2 is SVGIG (reference sequence). The CDR3 contains 16 residues. CDR3 coding DNA: TGTGCCTGGAGTAAACAGGGGGAGGCCTATAATTCACCCCTCCACTTT. This codes for CAWSKQGEAYNSPLHF.

The chain recombines TRBV5-1 with TRBJ1-6; the D gene is possibly TRBD1 (5 bases). The germline CDR1 and CDR2 sequences are SGHRS and YFSETQ. Trimming took 4 bases from V and 10 from J, leaving 15 bases between them. CDR3 length: 14 residues. The CDR3 DNA reads TGCGCCAGCAGCCCCGACAGATCCCGGTCACCCCTCCACTTT. It specifies CASSPDRSRSPLHF.

The chain is built from TRBV11-1 and TRBJ2-5; tentative D call: TRBD1 (6 bases). The DNA end favors TRBJ2-7, so the J call may be wrong. CDR1 and CDR2 from the germline V gene are SGHAT and FQDESV (reference sequence). The CDR3 is made up of 14 amino acids. Written as DNA, the CDR3 is TGTGCCAGCAGCTCGCCCACAGGGTCCTACGAGCAGTACTTC. Its translation is CASSSPTGSYEQYF.

This clone was counted a few times. The chain recombines TRBV18 with TRBJ2-5; 7 nucleotides match TRBD2. The DNA end is a closer match to TRBJ2-7, so the J assignment may be wrong. The CDR3 sequence is 15 residues long. Germline V gene data show CDR1 as KGHSH and CDR2 as LQKENI. The DNA for the CDR3 is TGTGCCAGCTCACCCGGGGGGATCGCTGGCTACGAGCAGTACTTC. Residues: CASSPGGIAGYEQYF.

This clone was counted between two and nine times. This chain joins TRBV5-6 and TRBJ1-1, with D perhaps matching TRBD1 (6 bases). The V gene's germline CDR1 is SGHDT and CDR2 YYEEEE. V shed 2 bases and J shed 11 bases, with 13 bases lying between them. CDR3 length: 12 amino acids. The CDR3 sequence is CASSFTGNEAFF. The CDR3 DNA reads as TGTGCCAGCAGCTTTACAGGGAACGAGGCTTTCTTT.

This clone appeared once. The chain has TRBV9 and TRBJ2-1; 8 bases are a match to TRBD2. V dropped 0 bases and J dropped 5; count of bases not matched to a gene: 4. Per germline, CDR1 SGDLS and CDR2 YYNGEE. CDR3 size: 15 residues. The CDR3 region has the DNA TGTGCCAGCAGCGTAGCGGGGGGGCCTCACAATGAGCAGTTCTTC. Protein: CASSVAGGPHNEQFF.

In its sample, this clone was seen a few times. V and J are TRBV9 and TRBJ2-3; 9 nucleotides align to TRBD2. CDR3 length equals 16 residues. The junction had 8 bases not matched to a gene; V was cut back by 0 bases and J by 6 bases. Germline lookup yields CDR1 SGDLS and CDR2 YYNGEE. CDR3 bases: TGTGCCAGCAGCGTAGCGGCGGGAGGGGTTTCGGATACGCAGTATTTT. Amino acid sequence: CASSVAAGGVSDTQYF.

The chain uses TRBV28 and TRBJ1-4; no definite D call. V was clipped by 8 bases and J by 3 bases, with 7 bases between them. CDR3 length: 12 residues. Per germline, CDR1 MDHEN and CDR2 SYDVKM. CDR3 DNA sequence: TGTGCCAGCCAGAGGGCTAATGAAAAACTGTTTTTT. Translated, it gives CASQRANEKLFF. Supplemented by reference TRBV28 and TRBJ1-4, the full variable domain reads DVKVTQSSRYLVKRTGEKVFLECVQDMDHENMFWYRQDPGLGLRLIYFSYDVKMKEKGDIPEGYSVSREKKERFSLILESASTNQTSMYLCASQRANEKLFFGSGTQLSVL.

V and J are TRBV9 and TRBJ2-7, with 9 bases identical to TRBD1. Germline CDR1 reads SGDLS; CDR2 reads YYNGEE. Trimming removed 0 bases from V and 2 bases from J; junction bases left unmatched: 3. The CDR3 is made up of 15 amino acids. The CDR3 region has the DNA TGTGCCAGCAGCGTAGCTGGACAGGGGCCCTACGAGCAGTACTTC. It specifies CASSVAGQGPYEQYF.